A single sample gave rise to the 22 T cell receptor beta chains below, sequenced in a study of shared clonotypes between healthy human individuals. Terminally differentiated effector memory CD45RA+ cells were left out of the naive CD8 fraction, which was CD45RO-negative and positively selected for CCR7. Data came from immunoSEQ multiplex PCR; TCRdb stores just in-frame clones and leaves some out. The sample shows a few hundred thousand clones, around 95% of them seen only once. The sequencing sample was made of naive CD8+ T cells sorted from blood. Receptors were obtained from a woman in her 30s in good health.

The chain links TRBV19 to TRBJ1-4, with 9 bases fitting TRBD1. The V gene's germline CDR1 is LNHDA and CDR2 SQIVND (reference sequence). The CDR3 consists of 16 residues. The ends lost 4 bases at V and 8 bases at J; junction bases unmatched: 11. CDR3 loop: CASSNPWTGAEEKLFF. DNA of the CDR3: TGTGCCAGTAGTAACCCGTGGACAGGGGCAGAAGAAAAACTGTTTTTT.

The rearrangement joins TRBV2 to TRBJ1-4; D is possibly TRBD1 (5 bases). Germline-derived CDR1 and CDR2 are SNHLY and FYNNEI. The CDR3 is 15 residues long. Trimming pared 4 bases from V and 7 bases from J, leaving 16 bases between. The CDR3 DNA follows: TGTGCCAGCAGTGGTTGGGGAGGGGAAGGTGAAAAACTGTTTTTT. As protein: CASSGWGGEGEKLFF.

The chain uses TRBV9 and TRBJ2-1; 9 bases are shared with TRBD2. Germline CDR1 and CDR2: SGDLS and YYNGEE. The CDR3 is 18 amino acids. V lost 0 bases to trimming and J lost 6 bases; unmatched junction nucleotides: 13. The CDR3 DNA reads TGTGCCAGCAGCGTAGTTGGTAGCGGGAGATCCCTCGGCAATGAGCAGTTCTTC. Protein product: CASSVVGSGRSLGNEQFF.

V usage is TRBV27 and J usage is TRBJ1-2; tentative D call: TRBD1 (5 bases). V was pared by 3 bases and J by 8 bases, with 16 bases between. Germline lookup yields CDR1 MNHEY and CDR2 SMNVEV (reference sequence). This CDR3 has 14 amino acids. The CDR3 DNA follows: TGTGCCAGCAGTTTGACCCAGGGACTGGACGGCTACACCTTC. It codes for CASSLTQGLDGYTF.

J is TRBJ2-1 and V is TRBV5-4, with D possibly TRBD2 on 6 matching bases. The CDR3 is 16 residues long. Germline V lookup: CDR1 SGHNT, CDR2 YYREEE (reference sequence). Trimming cost V 0 bases and J 2 bases, with 12 bases left between them. The CDR3 DNA sequence: TGTGCCAGCAGCTTGGGGGAGGTCATACCCTACAATGAGCAGTTCTTC. It translates to CASSLGEVIPYNEQFF. Supplemented by reference TRBV5-4 and TRBJ2-1, the full variable domain reads ETGVTQSPTHLIKTRGQQVTLRCSSQSGHNTVSWYQQALGQGPQFIFQYYREEENGRGNFPPRFSGLQFPNYSSELNVNALELDDSALYLCASSLGEVIPYNEQFFGPGTRLTVL.

This chain connects TRBV7-9 to TRBJ2-7; tentatively, D is TRBD1 or TRBD2 (5 bases each). With 1 base removed from V and 5 bases from J, the gap between germline ends came to 15 bases. Germline V gene sequence: CDR1 SEHNR, CDR2 FQNEAQ (reference sequence). The CDR3 has 15 amino acids. CDR3 sequence: CASSLVRGANHEQYF. The CDR3 DNA reads TGTGCCAGCAGCTTAGTTCGGGGCGCCAACCACGAGCAGTACTTC.

The chain joins TRBV6-1 to TRBJ2-1; weak D call: TRBD1 (5 bases). The V end lost 0 bases, the J end lost 4 bases, and 13 bases lay between the germline ends. The germline V gene encodes CDR1 MNHNS and CDR2 SASEGT. The CDR3 extends over 16 amino acids. CDR3 sequence reads: CASSEAPRALYNEQFF. The CDR3 DNA reads TGTGCCAGCAGTGAAGCGCCCAGGGCGTTATACAATGAGCAGTTCTTC.

The sample holds one count of this clone. V usage is TRBV27 and J usage is TRBJ1-2, with 7 bases that match TRBD1. The CDR3 is 11 residues long. Per the germline V gene, CDR1 is MNHEY and CDR2 is SMNVEV (reference sequence). As DNA, the CDR3 is TGTGCGGCTCGCAGGGGGGATCGCTACACCTTC. Its translation is CAARRGDRYTF.

The V call is TRBV28, the J call TRBJ2-1; 12 bases match TRBD2. Trimming at V came to 6 bases and at J to 4 bases, leaving 4 bases not matched to a gene. Germline CDR1 is MDHEN and CDR2 is SYDVKM. The CDR3 is 15 amino acids. Here the CDR3 reads CASRASGGGYNEQFF. In nucleotides, the CDR3 is TGTGCCAGCAGAGCTAGCGGGGGGGGTTACAATGAGCAGTTCTTC.

The chain uses TRBV5-6 and TRBJ2-7; 9 nucleotides line up with TRBD2. The CDR3 is 15 residues long. CDR1 and CDR2 (germline): SGHDT, YYEEEE. Trimming removed 2 bases from V and 5 bases from J; junction bases left unmatched: 8. In nucleotides, the CDR3 is TGTGCCAGCAGCTTTTGGGGCGGGAGGGCCGACGAGCAGTACTTC. Translated: CASSFWGGRADEQYF.

The chain recombines TRBV7-9 with TRBJ2-1; a weak D match, TRBD1 (7 bases). The CDR3 covers 17 residues. Trimming removed 1 base at V and 4 bases at J, with 17 bases between. CDR1 SEHNR and CDR2 FQNEAQ come from the germline V gene (reference sequence). CDR3 sequence: CASSLDLDREAYNEQFF. The CDR3 DNA is TGTGCCAGCAGCTTAGACTTAGACAGGGAGGCTTACAATGAGCAGTTCTTC.

The chain employs TRBV13 and TRBJ1-2; TRBD1 is a possible D gene (6 bases). With 0 bases removed from V and 6 bases from J, the gap between germline ends came to 11 bases. CDR1 is PRHDT, CDR2 FYEKMQ, per germline (reference sequence). The CDR3 spans 14 residues. CDR3 nucleotides: TGTGCCAGCAGCTTAGGTCGGGGGGCAAATGGCTACACCTTC. Its translation: CASSLGRGANGYTF.

This clone was seen only once. The chain is built from TRBV28 and TRBJ2-7; D unclear. In germline, CDR1 is MDHEN, CDR2 SYDVKM. Trimming took 5 bases from V and 2 from J, leaving 10 bases between them. There are 13 residues in the CDR3. The CDR3 DNA follows: TGTGCCAGCAGTCCTAATCAGGCCTACGAGCAGTACTTC. Protein: CASSPNQAYEQYF.

This clone was picked up one time. The V call is TRBV19, the J call TRBJ2-1; unclear D gene. Germline values: CDR1 LNHDA, CDR2 SQIVND (reference sequence). The CDR3 extends over 13 amino acids. V lost 5 bases and J lost 1, with 6 bases in between. The CDR3 loop reads CASSLGSYNEQFF. CDR3 coding DNA: TGTGCCAGTAGTCTAGGATCCTACAATGAGCAGTTCTTC.

The V gene is TRBV7-2, the J gene TRBJ2-7, with TRBD2 identical over 12 bases. Germline lookup yields CDR1 SGHTA and CDR2 FQGNSA. The CDR3 spans 14 residues. V dropped 1 base and J dropped 12; count of bases not matched to a gene: 7. CDR3 loop: CASSLGLAGAHLYF. In DNA form, the CDR3 reads TGTGCCAGCAGCTTAGGACTAGCGGGAGCCCATCTGTACTTC.

This chain links TRBV7-8 with TRBJ2-5, with a possible D match to TRBD2 (5 bases). Near its end, the DNA agrees better with TRBJ2-7, so the J call may be wrong. Germline assignment: CDR1 SGHVS and CDR2 FQNEAQ. There are 14 residues in the CDR3. The CDR3 is CASSFGPGTYEQYF. DNA for the CDR3: TGTGCCAGCAGCTTTGGTCCGGGGACCTACGAGCAGTACTTC.

The chain has TRBV13 and TRBJ2-7; D may be TRBD2 (6 bases). This CDR3 is built from 15 residues. Germline CDR1 reads PRHDT; CDR2 reads FYEKMQ (reference sequence). The ends were cut back, 1 base at V and 3 bases at J, with 13 bases in the middle. CDR3 amino acids: CASSLVGTGGYEQYF. CDR3 nucleotides: TGTGCCAGCAGCTTAGTTGGGACTGGGGGCTACGAGCAGTACTTC.

This rearrangement joins TRBV4-1 to TRBJ1-4; 9 bases are shared with TRBD1. The CDR3 consists of 16 residues. Per the germline V gene, CDR1 is MGHRA and CDR2 is YSYEKL. The V and J ends lost 0 bases and 6 bases, in that order; junction bases with no gene match: 5. The CDR3 DNA is TGCGCCAGCAGCCAAGAGGGGGGACAGGGATATGAAAAACTGTTTTTT. Its protein is CASSQEGGQGYEKLFF.

This clone was counted a single time. This chain connects TRBV5-6 to TRBJ2-4; 7 bases fit TRBD1. There are 15 residues in the CDR3. Looked up from germline, CDR1 is SGHDT and CDR2 is YYEEEE. V shed 0 bases and J 5 bases; nucleotides not matched to a gene: 5. CDR3 nucleotide sequence: TGTGCCAGCAGCTTGGGCACAGACAGGGAAAACATTCAGTACTTC. Protein sequence: CASSLGTDRENIQYF.

In its sample, this clone was seen once. The chain employs TRBV7-9 and TRBJ2-1, with TRBD2 identical over 8 bases. The V gene end was trimmed by 6 bases and the J gene end by 6 bases; junction bases not matched to a gene: 10. The germline V gene has CDR1 SEHNR and CDR2 FQNEAQ (reference sequence). This CDR3 comprises 15 residues. CDR3 DNA: TGTGCCAGCAGTAATAGCGGGACCCAATCCAATGAGCAGTTCTTC. Residues: CASSNSGTQSNEQFF.

This clone was detected once. V is TRBV4-1 and J is TRBJ1-5, with unresolved D. Per germline, CDR1 MGHRA and CDR2 YSYEKL. This CDR3 has 16 amino acids. Trimming left V 0 bases short and J 3 bases short, with 12 bases between. The CDR3, as DNA: TGCGCCAGCAGCCAAGATCTGGCAGTCCCCAATCAGCCCCAGCATTTT. It translates to CASSQDLAVPNQPQHF.

The CDR3 loop is CASSQGNTGELFF. For the CDR3, the DNA is TGTGCCAGCAGCCAGGGGAACACCGGGGAGCTGTTTTTT. J is TRBJ2-2 and V is TRBV7-9, with TRBD1 as a possible D gene (5 bases). Trimming stripped 5 bases from V and 1 base from J, with 5 bases between. This CDR3 is built from 13 residues. CDR1 SEHNR and CDR2 FQNEAQ come from the germline V gene (reference sequence).